This T cell receptor (beta chain) appears in the sequencing data of a study of T cell responses to AZD1222 COVID-19 vaccine. Findings and caveats of the study: Within unmutated variant regions lay the reported targets of nearly half of spike-specific TCRs. Spike-specific TCR breadth and depth were elevated following two AZD1222 doses. Only six or seven AZD1222 recipients tested seropositive at baseline. Most donors were white British and more were female, and clonal diversity was possibly underestimated.

Data came from immunoSEQ multiplex PCR; TCRdb stores just in-frame clones and leaves some out. Its listing shows about 140,000 clones. This CDR3 is built from 15 residues. Germline assignment: CDR1 SGHNT and CDR2 YENEEA. V shed 5 bases, J shed 7 bases, and the junction held 8 bases outside the gene matches. In the case of this clone: What it binds is not known.

The receptor comes from an adult in good health. The V call is TRBV11-3, the J call TRBJ1-2; 12 nucleotides line up with TRBD1. The sequenced sample was peripheral blood. The CDR3 spells CASSITGTGGSGYTF. Written as DNA, the CDR3 is TGTGCCAGCAGCATAACCGGGACAGGGGGCTCTGGCTACACCTTC.